One T cell receptor (beta chain) is described in this entry. Its antigen remains unknown. Profiling relied on immunoSEQ multiplex PCR, and the TCRdb table lists in-frame clones only, not all of them. The table shows hundreds of thousands of clones, with over 65% occurring only once. The CDR3 totals 16 residues. V lost 5 bases to trimming and J lost 1 base, with 15 bases between them. Germline CDR1 reads SGHVS; CDR2 reads FQNEAQ. This record comes from a study of shared clonotypes between healthy human individuals. Study findings and constraints: A handful of donors shared around 5.2% of their naive CD4 clonotypes. The small donor group covered limited genetic and exposure diversity.

The sequencing input was memory CD4+ T cells sorted from blood. The subset denotes: CD45RA-negative fraction. The V and J genes are TRBV7-8 and TRBJ1-3; TRBD1 is a possible D gene (5 bases). This sequence originates from a woman in her twenties or thirties in good health. The CDR3 DNA is TGTGCCAGCAGCCGAACCGCTGAGGGGTCTGGAAACACCATATATTTT. Translated, it gives CASSRTAEGSGNTIYF.